This is a list of T cell receptor beta chains from one sample in a study of OX40 agonist ivuxolimab in advanced cancers. TCRdb's table, derived via immunoSEQ multiplex PCR, lists solely in-frame clones and lacks some. Among around 69,000 clones listed, about 88% were seen once. The sequencing used CD4+ or CD8+ T cells sorted from blood, collected in a trial of the OX40 agonist ivuxolimab. These receptors originate from an adult with an advanced solid tumor such as melanoma, head and neck, liver or kidney cancer. Both conserved end residues are part of each CDR3. D genes are given only for firm matches.

V,J,length,D,CDR3,DNA
TRBV9,TRBJ1-4,15,NA,CASSPTGTTNEKLFF,TGTGCCAGCAGCCCCACCGGGACAACTAATGAAAAACTGTTTTTT
TRBV7-7,TRBJ2-2,14,TRBD1,CASGPGQGTGELFF,TGTGCTAGCGGCCCGGGACAGGGGACCGGGGAGCTGTTTTTT
TRBV10-3,TRBJ2-7,15,TRBD1,CAISESRDRAYEQYF,TGTGCCATCAGTGAATCCCGAGACAGGGCCTACGAGCAGTACTTC
TRBV5-1,TRBJ2-7,14,NA,CASRAERDSYEQYF,TGCGCCAGCAGGGCAGAGCGGGACAGCTACGAGCAGTACTTC
TRBV14,TRBJ2-2,18,TRBD1,CASSQSPRQGAGTGELFF,TGTGCCAGCAGCCAGTCCCCAAGGCAGGGGGCAGGAACCGGGGAGCTGTTTTTT
TRBV19,TRBJ2-1,14,TRBD2,CASSVLAGGNEQFF,TGTGCCAGTAGTGTTCTAGCGGGAGGGAATGAGCAGTTCTTC
TRBV7-3,TRBJ2-3,16,TRBD2,CASSLGLAGITDTQYF,TGTGCCAGCAGCTTAGGGCTAGCGGGGATCACAGATACGCAGTATTTT
TRBV19,TRBJ1-4,15,TRBD1,CASRGTASQGEKLFF,TGTGCCAGTAGGGGGACAGCTTCTCAGGGTGAAAAACTGTTTTTT
TRBV28,TRBJ2-7,11,NA,CASSFSYEQYF,TGTGCCAGCAGTTTCTCCTACGAGCAGTACTTC
TRBV9,TRBJ2-4,15,NA,CASSGVGLAKNIQYF,TGTGCCAGCAGCGGAGTTGGTCTAGCCAAAAACATTCAGTACTTC
TRBV7-2,TRBJ2-5,17,TRBD2,CASSLEALAGGPETQYF,TGTGCCAGCAGCTTAGAAGCCCTAGCGGGAGGGCCAGAGACCCAGTACTTC
TRBV5-1,TRBJ2-7,16,TRBD1,CASSLGAGQGTSEQYF,TGCGCCAGCAGCTTGGGGGCGGGACAGGGGACTTCCGAGCAGTACTTC
TRBV5-1,TRBJ2-5,18,TRBD2,CASSLGTLAGGEQETQYF,TGCGCCAGCAGCTTGGGAACCCTAGCGGGAGGGGAACAAGAGACCCAGTACTTC